This T cell receptor beta chain was identified in a study of Tregs in tolerant kidney transplant recipients. Whole-study context: Recipients received nonmyeloablative bone marrow transplants from related graft donors, with transient mixed chimerism.

The CDR3 contains 14 residues. V trimming: 2 bases; J trimming: 6 bases; junction bases outside the gene matches: 2. CDR1 and CDR2 (germline): SGHVS, FNYEAQ. Profiled with immunoSEQ multiplex PCR; TCRdb holds only in-frame clones, not every one. The table lists some 31,000 clones. Study-level results: Biological reproducibility was not directly addressed in this study. Tregs expanded with activated donor B cells seemed most donor-specific. For some patients, primers changed over time, blocking nucleotide-level comparison.

A word on this clone: Its antigen is undetermined. The missing CDR3 end, 3 residues past where the read stops, is filled in from the germline J gene.

The chain carries TRBV7-6 and TRBJ2-2; 8 bases align to TRBD1. The material sequenced was CD8+ T cells from blood, taken before the transplant. The sequence was obtained from a human donor who received a combined kidney and bone marrow transplant. CDR3 bases read: TGTGCCAGCAGCTTAACAGGGGGGTCCGGGGAG. Protein: CASSLTGGSGE. The entire CDR3 is CASSLTGGSGELFF.